These T cell receptor beta chains were read from a single sample in a study of blood T cells in healthy people across ages. MiXCR, applied by TCRdb to the 5' RACE reads, yields one record per CDR3 protein. The table lists about 1.1 million distinct CDR3 sequences, more than 30% of them singletons. The sample comprised blood. These receptors originate from a young man in good health. The CDR3 runs from the conserved cysteine through the conserved F or W. A D gene is named only where the DNA matches it firmly. The size field is filled for only some rows; it gives once, few, many or a size class.

j_gene | v_gene | d_gene | abundance | CDR3aa | CDR3nt
TRBJ2-2 | TRBV2 | NA | NA | CASSISGELFF | TGTGCCAGCAGCATCTCCGGGGAGCTGTTTTTT
TRBJ1-1 | TRBV7-2 | TRBD1 | few | CASSPSRDRMNTEAFF | TGTGCCAGCAGCCCATCCCGGGACAGGATGAACACTGAAGCTTTCTTT
TRBJ1-2 | TRBV4-1 | NA | NA | CASSPTAQYGCTF | TGCGCCAGCAGCCCGACTGCGCAATATGGCTGCACCTTC
TRBJ2-1 | TRBV7-2 | NA | once | CASSVDFSSEQFF | TGTGCCAGCAGCGTAGACTTCTCCAGCGAGCAGTTCTTC
TRBJ1-2 | TRBV9 | NA | once | CASSVVSTAYGYTF | TGTGCCAGCAGCGTAGTGTCGACAGCATATGGCTACACCTTC
TRBJ1-1 | TRBV4-1 | NA | NA | CASRYRMNTEAFF | TGCGCCAGCAGATACAGGATGAACACTGAAGCTTTCTTT
TRBJ1-4 | TRBV29-1 | NA | NA | CSVPLGGYGEKLFF | TGCAGCGTTCCCTTAGGGGGTTACGGTGAAAAACTGTTTTTT
TRBJ1-2 | TRBV9 | NA | NA | CASSVGNLGYGYTF | TGTGCCAGCAGCGTAGGTAACCTGGGCTATGGCTACACCTTC
TRBJ1-1 | TRBV9 | NA | NA | CASSAGVKNTEAFF | TGTGCCAGCAGCGCCGGGGTTAAGAACACTGAAGCTTTCTTT
TRBJ2-7 | TRBV6-5 | NA | NA | CASSRGLAQYEQYF | TGTGCCAGCAGTCGCGGTCTAGCGCAGTACGAGCAGTACTTC
TRBJ2-3 | TRBV20-1 | NA | NA | CSATLLLADTQYF | TGCAGTGCTACCTTGTTGCTCGCAGATACGCAGTATTTT
TRBJ2-1 | TRBV4-3 | NA | NA | CASSQPWVGGNEQFF | TGCGCCAGCAGCCAACCCTGGGTTGGGGGCAATGAGCAGTTCTTC
TRBJ2-7 | TRBV29-1 | TRBD1 | NA | CSAQGADEQYF | TGCAGCGCACAGGGGGCAGATGAGCAGTACTTC
TRBJ2-5 | TRBV7-8 | NA | many | CASSPTGTVQETQYF | TGTGCCAGCAGCCCCACCGGGACGGTCCAAGAGACCCAGTACTTC
TRBJ1-3 | TRBV12-3/TRBV12-4 | NA | NA | CASSLGKTGNTIYF | TGTGCCAGCAGTTTAGGGAAAACTGGAAACACCATATATTTT
TRBJ2-3 | TRBV10-3 | NA | few | CAISEQGLTDTQYF | TGTGCCATCAGTGAGCAGGGTCTCACAGATACGCAGTATTTT
TRBJ1-1 | TRBV20-1 | NA | NA | CSAREEGRVNTEAFF | TGCAGTGCTAGAGAGGAAGGCAGGGTGAACACTGAAGCTTTCTTT
TRBJ2-4 | TRBV6-2/TRBV6-3 | NA | NA | CASSFGPSPKNIQYF | TGTGCCAGCAGTTTTGGACCTTCCCCCAAAAACATTCAGTACTTC